This T cell receptor (beta chain) was recorded in a study of regulatory T cells in long-lasting Graves disease. Study-wide results and limits: TCR diversity was lower in persistent Graves' patients than in newly diagnosed ones.

The CDR3 has 15 amino acids. CDR1 is DFQATT and CDR2 is SNEGSKA in the germline V gene (reference sequence). V shed 2 bases and J shed 7 bases, with 17 bases lying between them. As regards this clonotype: Its specificity is unknown.

As to time point: newly diagnosed GD, antithyroid drugs for less than 3 months. PBMCs were the source of the RNA used for TCR sequencing. With iRepertoire HTBI primers and Arm-PCR of CDR3 regions, TCR beta libraries were built. TCRdb reprocessed the multiplex PCR reads via MiXCR and lists one record per CDR3 protein. The top ten clones hold over 15% of a sample with approximately 400,000 distinct CDR3 sequences, 15% of them seen once. The data were also submitted as part of a second study, on T cells in Graves' hyperthyroidism and ophthalmopathy. That report adds: An initial round of RT-PCR targeting the TCR CDR3 relied on the HTBI primer set.

Sample: peripheral blood mononuclear cells (PBMCs), taken at new diagnosis, from a patient treated with antithyroid drugs. This TCR came from a woman aged 25-40 years with Graves disease. V usage is TRBV20-1 and J usage is TRBJ1-4; a possible D gene is TRBD1 (6 bases). The CDR3 protein is CSARRTGLESEKLFF. The DNA for the CDR3 is TGCAGTGCTAGAAGAACAGGGCTGGAAAGTGAAAAACTGTTTTTT.